These 21 T cell receptor beta chains came from one sample sequenced in a study of cytomegalovirus exposure and HLA in healthy donors. 60 Vbeta and 13 Jbeta primers were used in PCR. Assay: immunoSEQ multiplex PCR; the TCRdb copy retains only in-frame clones and omits some. The sample shows under 200,000 clones, approximately 84% of them seen only once. Material: PBMCs. Receptors were obtained from a man aged 25-45 years in good health and CMV-seronegative.

For the CDR3, the DNA is TGTGCCAGCAGCTTATCAGTTGATCAGCCCCAGCATTTT. Protein product: CASSLSVDQPQHF. The chain is built from TRBV7-7 and TRBJ1-5; no clear D gene. The germline gives CDR1 SSHAT, CDR2 FNYEAQ (reference sequence). V shed 2 bases and J shed 5 bases, with 7 bases lying between them. This CDR3 is built from 13 residues.

In this sample, this clone turned up once. The chain combines TRBV5-4 with TRBJ2-5; 12 bases agree with TRBD2. This CDR3 contains 15 residues. The germline V gene has CDR1 SGHNT and CDR2 YYREEE (reference sequence). J gave up 2 bases and V 5 bases, and 4 bases lay outside the gene matches. CDR3 amino acids: CASSPGLAGQETQYF. The CDR3 nucleotides read TGTGCCAGCAGTCCCGGACTAGCGGGACAAGAGACCCAGTACTTC.

This chain links TRBV30 with TRBJ2-7, with D perhaps matching TRBD2 (5 bases). CDR3 length: 12 residues. In germline, CDR1 is GTSNPN, CDR2 SVGIG (reference sequence). Trimming stripped 5 bases from V and 5 bases from J, with 13 bases between. The CDR3 DNA is TGTGCCTGGGGGTCGATGAGGGACGAGCAGTACTTC. Translation gives CAWGSMRDEQYF.

The V gene is TRBV5-5, the J gene TRBJ2-7; possibly TRBD1 for D (5 bases). Germline V gene lookup returns CDR1 SGHKS and CDR2 YYEKEE (reference sequence). Trimming removed 5 bases at V and 0 bases at J, with 15 bases between. The CDR3 covers 15 residues. The DNA of the CDR3 is TGTGCCAGCAGTCGTACAGGAGTTGGCTCCTACGAGCAGTACTTC. This encodes CASSRTGVGSYEQYF.

The chain carries TRBV7-9 and TRBJ2-7; D not certain. CDR1 and CDR2 (germline): SEHNR, FQNEAQ (reference sequence). This CDR3 is built from 15 residues. Trimming left V 5 bases short and J 5 bases short, with 19 bases between. This CDR3 is CASSLYASRGDEQYF. In DNA form, the CDR3 reads TGTGCCAGCAGCCTTTATGCTTCGAGAGGAGACGAGCAGTACTTC.

The rearrangement uses TRBV2 and TRBJ2-2, with TRBD1 matching over 7 bases. The V and J ends lost 1 base and 4 bases, in that order; junction bases with no gene match: 6. CDR3 size: 16 residues. Germline CDR1 SNHLY, CDR2 FYNNEI. CDR3: CASSEGRGFSTGELFF. In DNA, the CDR3 is TGTGCCAGCAGTGAAGGCAGGGGGTTTTCCACCGGGGAGCTGTTTTTT.

The CDR3 is CASSVVGQAYNEQFF. The CDR3 region has the DNA TGTGCCAGCAGTGTTGTGGGACAGGCATACAATGAGCAGTTCTTC. This rearrangement joins TRBV6-1 to TRBJ2-1, with 8 positions matching TRBD1. This CDR3 contains 15 residues. Germline-derived CDR1 and CDR2 are MNHNS and SASEGT. V lost 4 bases, J lost 4 bases, and 6 bases stayed unmatched.

The rearrangement links TRBV7-9 to TRBJ2-1; 10 bases align to TRBD2. Losses at the gene ends were 4 bases for V and 9 bases for J; bases not matched to a gene: 12. The CDR3 consists of 16 residues. Germline V gene lookup returns CDR1 SEHNR and CDR2 FQNEAQ (reference sequence). CDR3 coding DNA: TGTGCCAGCAGCTCCCCGGGTCTAGCGGGAGTACTTGAGCAGTTCTTC. Translation: CASSSPGLAGVLEQFF.

The chain recombines TRBV2 with TRBJ2-2; 11 bases line up with TRBD1. Trimming took 6 bases from V and 4 from J; bases not matched to a gene: 7. This CDR3 contains 16 residues. Germline V gene data show CDR1 as SNHLY and CDR2 as FYNNEI. CDR3: CASSLPGTGGTGELFF. CDR3 in DNA: TGTGCCAGCAGCTTACCCGGGACAGGGGGCACCGGGGAGCTGTTTTTT. The full variable domain, rest sourced from reference TRBV2 and TRBJ2-2, is EPEVTQTPSHQVTQMGQEVILRCVPISNHLYFYWYRQILGQKVEFLVSFYNNEISEKSEIFDDQFSVERPDGSNFTLKIRSTKLEDSAMYFCASSLPGTGGTGELFFGEGSRLTVL.

This clone was seen only a few times. The rearrangement joins TRBV5-1 to TRBJ1-2; TRBD1 agrees at 8 bases. Germline loops: CDR1 SGHRS, CDR2 YFSETQ. The CDR3 has 14 amino acids. Trimming took 5 bases from V and 4 from J; bases not matched to a gene: 7. The CDR3 DNA sequence: TGCGCCAGCAGGAGTCAGGGGGCGGCCTATGGCTACACCTTC. Translation gives CASRSQGAAYGYTF.

The chain couples TRBV12-5 to TRBJ2-7; maybe TRBD2 (6 bases). Germline CDR1 and CDR2: LGHNT and FRNRAP. Trimming shortened V by 4 bases and J by 0 bases, and 19 bases separated the two germline ends. CDR3 size: 17 residues. CDR3 region: CASGSEPGTGYSYEQYF. The CDR3 region has the DNA TGTGCTAGTGGTTCGGAACCCGGGACTGGATACTCCTACGAGCAGTACTTC. The variable domain in full, completed from reference TRBV12-5 and TRBJ2-7, reads DARVTQTPRHKVTEMGQEVTMRCQPILGHNTVFWYRQTMMQGLELLAYFRNRAPLDDSGMPKDRFSAEMPDATLATLKIQPSEPRDSAVYFCASGSEPGTGYSYEQYFGPGTRLTVT.

The chain recombines TRBV5-6 with TRBJ1-2; 8 bases match TRBD1. Germline CDR1 is SGHDT and CDR2 is YYEEEE. Trimming removed 2 bases from V and 0 bases from J; junction bases left unmatched: 9. CDR3 length: 17 amino acids. CDR3 protein: CASSFGQGLYSNYGYTF. The DNA of the CDR3 is TGTGCCAGCAGCTTCGGACAGGGCCTTTACTCTAACTATGGCTACACCTTC. The full variable domain, rest sourced from reference TRBV5-6 and TRBJ1-2, is DAGVTQSPTHLIKTRGQQVTLRCSPKSGHDTVSWYQQALGQGPQFIFQYYEEEERQRGNFPDRFSGHQFPNYSSELNVNALLLGDSALYLCASSFGQGLYSNYGYTFGSGTRLTVV.

The chain employs TRBV19 and TRBJ2-3; 9 nucleotides align to TRBD1. Trimming took 1 base from V and 4 from J; bases not matched to a gene: 3. Germline assignment: CDR1 LNHDA and CDR2 SQIVND (reference sequence). The CDR3 loop spans 15 amino acids. The CDR3 DNA sequence: TGTGCCAGTAGTATAGTAGGGACAGGGTCAGATACGCAGTATTTT. Its protein product is CASSIVGTGSDTQYF.

The rearrangement links TRBV2 to TRBJ2-7; 10 positions agree with TRBD1. The CDR3 has 15 residues. The ends lost 6 bases at V and 7 bases at J; junction bases unmatched: 12. Germline values: CDR1 SNHLY, CDR2 FYNNEI. Here the CDR3 DNA reads TGTGCCAGCAGAGCGGGACAGGGGCGAGGAAGGGAGCAGTACTTC. Its translation: CASRAGQGRGREQYF.

V gene TRBV6-1 combines with J gene TRBJ2-7; possible D gene TRBD2, 5 bases. Germline CDR1 and CDR2: MNHNS and SASEGT. The germline V and J ends were trimmed by 6 bases and 3 bases, with 15 bases remaining between them. The CDR3 covers 14 residues. CDR3 protein: CASRHMGSYYEQYF. CDR3 sequence (DNA): TGTGCCAGCAGACACATGGGGAGTTACTACGAGCAGTACTTC.

The chain employs TRBV4-1 and TRBJ2-1, with 11 nucleotides matching TRBD1. From germline, CDR1 is MGHRA and CDR2 YSYEKL. The junction had 5 bases not matched to a gene; V was cut back by 8 bases and J by 8 bases. The CDR3 contains 13 residues. In DNA form, the CDR3 reads TGCGCCAGCCAGGGACAGGGGGGCGATGAGCAGTTCTTC. Its protein product is CASQGQGGDEQFF.

The V gene is TRBV5-4, the J gene TRBJ1-1, with a weak D call TRBD1 (6 bases). Germline V gene lookup returns CDR1 SGHNT and CDR2 YYREEE (reference sequence). V was clipped by 2 bases and J by 11 bases, with 19 bases between them. The CDR3 runs 14 residues. The CDR3 region is CASSLAQSGGRAFF. The DNA of the CDR3 is TGTGCCAGCAGCTTAGCGCAGTCTGGGGGCAGGGCTTTCTTT.

The chain uses TRBV4-1 and TRBJ2-4; TRBD1 aligns across 11 bases. This CDR3 has 18 amino acids. The germline CDR1 and CDR2 sequences are MGHRA and YSYEKL. J gave up 0 bases and V 8 bases, and 12 bases lay outside the gene matches. CDR3 residues: CASSGQGVVALAKNIQYF. Written as DNA, the CDR3 is TGCGCCAGCTCGGGACAGGGGGTAGTGGCGCTAGCCAAAAACATTCAGTACTTC.

The rearrangement uses TRBV9 and TRBJ1-1; unclear D gene. The CDR3 is 14 residues long. Trimming pared 0 bases from V and 1 base from J, leaving 7 bases between. CDR1 is SGDLS, CDR2 YYNGEE, per germline. CDR3 protein: CASSVAQKNTEAFF. The DNA of the CDR3 is TGTGCCAGCAGCGTAGCACAAAAGAACACTGAAGCTTTCTTT.

The V and J genes are TRBV19 and TRBJ1-1; D is perhaps TRBD1 (5 bases). The germline gives CDR1 LNHDA, CDR2 SQIVND (reference sequence). Trimming left V 0 bases short and J 6 bases short, with 17 bases between. This CDR3 region has 16 residues. CDR3 in DNA: TGTGCCAGTAGTATAGAATTCAACGGGGGTCGGCCTGAAGCTTTCTTT. Its translation: CASSIEFNGGRPEAFF.

This chain joins TRBV9 and TRBJ2-1; D is undetermined. Deletions cut 1 base from V and 0 bases from J, with 8 bases between. CDR3 length: 15 amino acids. Per germline, CDR1 SGDLS and CDR2 YYNGEE. DNA for the CDR3: TGTGCCAGCAGCGTATTACTCGACTCCTACAATGAGCAGTTCTTC. It codes for CASSVLLDSYNEQFF.